A selection of T cell receptor beta chains follows, all from one sample in a study of shared clonotypes between healthy human individuals. The protocol was immunoSEQ multiplex PCR, while the TCRdb copy is restricted to in-frame clones and leaves out a portion. Altogether about 1.5 million clones are present, 95% to 99% being singletons, with the ten largest covering around 0.47%. Sequencing used naive CD4+ T cells sorted from blood. These receptors were collected from a man younger than 40 in good health. CDR3s include the opening cysteine and the closing phenylalanine or tryptophan. A row's size may be missing; if present it is once, few, many or a size class.

v_gene	j_gene	abundance	CDR3aa
TRBV2	TRBJ1-4	.	CASCVSGLTNEKLFF
TRBV7-6	TRBJ1-5	.	CASSPGPRPPYNQPQHF
TRBV5-1	TRBJ1-4	.	CASSLGDRTNEKLFF
TRBV9	TRBJ2-5	.	CASSPRQGQTQYF
TRBV18	TRBJ1-4	.	CASSPPGSGEKLFF
TRBV6-5	TRBJ1-1	.	CASSLQGAGDTEAFF
TRBV10-3	TRBJ2-5	.	CAISESGPGGTQYF
TRBV29-1	TRBJ2-5	.	CSVVSGSETQYF
TRBV5-5	TRBJ2-1	.	CASSLGLASYNEQFF
TRBV11-2	TRBJ2-3	once	CASSWNNGADTQYF
TRBV29-1	TRBJ2-1	.	CSARLGAEQFF
TRBV9	TRBJ2-1	.	CASSAAGTGGLTEQFF
TRBV6-5	TRBJ2-7	.	CASSFGLAGVPYEQYF
TRBV5-6	TRBJ2-7	.	CASSQGAGALGEQYF
TRBV5-1	TRBJ2-6	.	CASSEDPGANVLTF